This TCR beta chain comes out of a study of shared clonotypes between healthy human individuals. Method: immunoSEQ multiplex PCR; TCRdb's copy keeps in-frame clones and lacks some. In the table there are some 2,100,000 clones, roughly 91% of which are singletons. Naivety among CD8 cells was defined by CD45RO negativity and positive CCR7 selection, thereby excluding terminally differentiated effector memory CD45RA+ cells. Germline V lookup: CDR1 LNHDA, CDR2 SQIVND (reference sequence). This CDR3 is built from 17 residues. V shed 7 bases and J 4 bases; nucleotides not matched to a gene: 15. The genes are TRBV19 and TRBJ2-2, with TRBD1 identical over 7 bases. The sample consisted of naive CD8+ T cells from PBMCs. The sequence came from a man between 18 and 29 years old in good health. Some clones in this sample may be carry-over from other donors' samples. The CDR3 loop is CASTTNRWTGPTGELFF. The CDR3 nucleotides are TGTGCCAGTACCACCAACCGATGGACAGGACCCACCGGGGAGCTGTTTTTT.